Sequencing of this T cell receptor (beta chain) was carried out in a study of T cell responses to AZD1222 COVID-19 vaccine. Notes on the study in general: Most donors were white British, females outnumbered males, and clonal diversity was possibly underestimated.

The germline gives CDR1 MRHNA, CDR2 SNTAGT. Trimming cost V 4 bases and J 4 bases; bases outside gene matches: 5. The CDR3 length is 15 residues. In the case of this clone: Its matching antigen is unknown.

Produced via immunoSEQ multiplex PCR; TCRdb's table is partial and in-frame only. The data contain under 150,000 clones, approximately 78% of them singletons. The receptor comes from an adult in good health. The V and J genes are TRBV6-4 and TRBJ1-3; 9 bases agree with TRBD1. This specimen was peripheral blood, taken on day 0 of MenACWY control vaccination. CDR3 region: CASSVQQGAGNTIYF. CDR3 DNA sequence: TGTGCCAGCAGTGTACAACAGGGGGCGGGAAACACCATATATTTT.